This T cell receptor beta chain was found in a study of spatial heterogeneity in lung cancer. Study information: The average appearance count of each unique TCR and UMI combination in raw reads was more than ten.

Time point reported: blood at routine non-recurrence follow-up after resection. Tumor, nontumor lung or frozen PBMC supplied whole RNA, sequenced without sorting. TCRdb processed the 5' RACE reads anew with MiXCR; each CDR3 protein has one entry. Here the sample spans roughly 120,000 distinct CDR3 sequences, about 12% being singletons. The CDR3 sequence is 14 residues long. Germline V gives CDR1 SQVTM, CDR2 ANQGSEA. V lost 4 bases, J lost 4 bases, and 15 bases lay in between. This clonotype was seen ten or more times. The source material was PBMCs, sampled at follow-up. V is TRBV29-1 and J is TRBJ2-3, with a weak D call TRBD1 (6 bases). The TCR sequence derives from a male donor with early-stage non-small cell lung cancer. CDR3 DNA sequence: TGCAGCGTTGTCCCAGGGGCTCGACCAGATACGCAGTATTTT. Its protein is CSVVPGARPDTQYF.